The next 4 T cell receptor beta chains were all read from a single sample in a study of blood T cell repertoires in COVID-19. Repertoires were generated with immunoSEQ multiplex PCR, while TCRdb's copy carries only in-frame clones and drops some. The table shows about 200,000 clones, with 75% to 90% occurring only once. The material sequenced was peripheral blood. The receptors derive from a middle-aged man with acute or convalescent COVID-19.

This chain connects TRBV18 to TRBJ1-2; no clear D gene. The V end lost 3 bases, the J end lost 3 bases, and 5 bases lay between the germline ends. Germline assignment: CDR1 KGHSH and CDR2 LQKENI. The length of the CDR3 is 12 residues. CDR3: CASSPSDYGYTF. For the CDR3, the DNA is TGTGCCAGCTCACCTTCGGACTATGGCTACACCTTC. The whole variable domain, filled in from reference TRBV18 and TRBJ1-2, reads NAGVMQNPRHLVRRRGQEARLRCSPMKGHSHVYWYRQLPEEGLKFMVYLQKENIIDESGMPKERFSAEFPKEGPSILRIQQVVRGDSAAYFCASSPSDYGYTFGSGTRLTVV.

This rearrangement joins TRBV9 to TRBJ2-1; 12 nucleotides agree with TRBD2. The J segment lost 4 bases and the V segment lost 3 bases, leaving 5 bases of the junction unmatched. Germline CDR1 SGDLS, CDR2 YYNGEE. The CDR3 runs 16 residues. The CDR3 reads CASSGLAGVRYNEQFF. The CDR3, as DNA: TGTGCCAGCAGCGGACTAGCGGGAGTTAGGTACAATGAGCAGTTCTTC.

To note about this clone: Other DNA sequences in the sample encode the same CDR3. The chain combines TRBV3-1 (or the pseudogene TRBV3-2) with TRBJ1-2; D possibly corresponds to TRBD1 (5 bases). The CDR3 spans 13 residues. Trimming cost V 4 bases and J 8 bases, with 14 bases left between them. CDR1 LGHDT and CDR2 YNNKEL come from the germline V gene (reference sequence). The CDR3 is CASSLGQGEGYTF. Here the CDR3 DNA reads TGTGCCAGCAGCCTAGGACAAGGAGAAGGCTACACCTTC.

This chain links TRBV5-1 with TRBJ1-2; D not certain. Germline V gene lookup returns CDR1 SGHRS and CDR2 YFSETQ. V was clipped by 0 bases and J by 7 bases, with 10 bases between them. CDR3 length: 13 amino acids. The CDR3 DNA follows: TGCGCCAGCAGCTTGGTCGGGTATCGTGGCTACACCTTC. Protein product: CASSLVGYRGYTF.